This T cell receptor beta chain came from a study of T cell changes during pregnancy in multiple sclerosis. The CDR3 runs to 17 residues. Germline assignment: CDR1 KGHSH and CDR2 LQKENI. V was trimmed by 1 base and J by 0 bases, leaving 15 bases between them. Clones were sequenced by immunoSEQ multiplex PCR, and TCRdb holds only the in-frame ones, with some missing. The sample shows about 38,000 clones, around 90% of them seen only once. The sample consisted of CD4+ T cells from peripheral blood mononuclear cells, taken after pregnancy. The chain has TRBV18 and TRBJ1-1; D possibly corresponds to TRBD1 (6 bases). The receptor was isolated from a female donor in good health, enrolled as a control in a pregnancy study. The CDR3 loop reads CASSPRPSGGMNTEAFF. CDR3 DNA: TGTGCCAGCTCACCACGACCGTCGGGGGGCATGAACACTGAAGCTTTCTTT.